These 14 T cell receptor beta chains came from one sample sequenced in a study of cytomegalovirus exposure and HLA in healthy donors. The PCR ran on 60 Vbeta and 13 Jbeta primers. The assay was immunoSEQ multiplex PCR, and TCRdb's table has in-frame clones only and misses some. The sample records approximately 210,000 clones, 65% to 80% being singletons. The sequencing sample was made of PBMCs. The receptors stem from a woman in her thirties or forties in good health and CMV-seronegative.

As DNA, the CDR3 is TGTGCCAGCAGCCCCGGGGCAGGGGGGCACGAGCAGTACTTC. Residues: CASSPGAGGHEQYF. This chain links TRBV7-3 with TRBJ2-7, with D perhaps matching TRBD1 (7 bases). The CDR3 spans 14 residues. Trimming removed 5 bases from V and 5 bases from J, with 16 bases in between. Germline V gene sequence: CDR1 SGHTA, CDR2 FQGTGA.

V gene TRBV7-3 combines with J gene TRBJ2-3, with 10 bases that match TRBD1. The V and J ends lost 5 bases and 2 bases, in that order; junction bases with no gene match: 7. Germline CDR1 is SGHTA and CDR2 is FQGTGA. The CDR3 has 16 residues. This CDR3 is CASSMTTGGPTDTQYF. CDR3 DNA: TGTGCCAGCAGCATGACGACAGGGGGCCCCACAGATACGCAGTATTTT.

The gene calls are TRBV25-1 and TRBJ2-1; 9 bases line up with TRBD2. CDR1 is MGHDK and CDR2 is SYGVNS in the germline V gene. There are 16 residues in the CDR3. V shed 0 bases, J shed 7 bases, and the junction held 7 bases outside the gene matches. The chain's CDR3 is CASSEYGSGRGNEQFF. The CDR3 region has the DNA TGTGCCAGCAGTGAATATGGTAGCGGGAGAGGAAATGAGCAGTTCTTC.

This chain connects TRBV5-4 to TRBJ1-2, with 10 bases lining up with TRBD1. Germline lookup yields CDR1 SGHNT and CDR2 YYREEE (reference sequence). This CDR3 spans 14 amino acids. The ends lost 5 bases at V and 3 bases at J; junction bases unmatched: 4. The CDR3 sequence is CASSSGTGDYGYTF. As DNA, the CDR3 is TGTGCCAGCAGTTCCGGGACAGGGGACTATGGCTACACCTTC.

This chain joins TRBV21-1 and TRBJ2-7; TRBD2 reflects the table's D call only, with no check against the DNA. TRBV21-1 is assigned pseudogene status. CDR3 length: 18 amino acids. CDR3 sequence (DNA): TGTGCCAGCAGCAAAGCGGATCCGGGACTAGCGGGACCCTACGAGCAGTACGTC. This sequence encodes CASSKADPGLAGPYEQYV.

J is TRBJ1-1 and V is TRBV30; 7 bases align to TRBD1. Germline CDR1 is GTSNPN and CDR2 is SVGIG (reference sequence). The CDR3 is 12 residues long. V was pared by 5 bases and J by 8 bases, with 8 bases of the junction left unmatched. CDR3 nucleotide sequence: TGTGCCTGGGATAAACAGGGGCGGGAAGCTTTCTTT. Protein sequence: CAWDKQGREAFF.

This chain links TRBV7-3 with TRBJ1-3, with a weak D call TRBD1 (5 bases). Germline CDR1 and CDR2: SGHTA and FQGTGA. This CDR3 is built from 16 residues. V was pared by 0 bases and J by 0 bases, with 9 bases between. The CDR3 nucleotides read TGTGCCAGCAGCTTAACGGGGGGGGTCTCTGGAAACACCATATATTTT. Translated, it gives CASSLTGGVSGNTIYF.

This chain joins TRBV5-1 and TRBJ2-2, with D tentatively TRBD2 (5 bases). The V end was cut by 4 bases, the J end by 6 bases, with 19 bases between. This CDR3 contains 16 residues. Germline V gene sequence: CDR1 SGHRS, CDR2 YFSETQ. The CDR3 is CASSILAGGGPGELFF. The CDR3 nucleotides are TGCGCCAGCAGCATCCTCGCGGGCGGCGGACCCGGGGAGCTGTTTTTT.

V usage is TRBV19 and J usage is TRBJ2-1, with D maybe TRBD2 (5 bases). The CDR3 is 16 residues long. V was cut by 1 base and J by 0 bases, with 10 bases left in between. Germline V gene data show CDR1 as LNHDA and CDR2 as SQIVND (reference sequence). CDR3 sequence (DNA): TGTGCCAGTAGTATAGTTCCCGCGGGCTCCTACAATGAGCAGTTCTTC. Translation gives CASSIVPAGSYNEQFF.

This clone was picked up one time. CDR3 DNA: TGTGCCAGCAGCTTAAGGAACGGAGGTACGCAGTATTTT. Protein: CASSLRNGGTQYF. V and J are TRBV7-9 and TRBJ2-3; maybe TRBD2 (5 bases). This CDR3 region has 13 residues. Germline V lookup: CDR1 SEHNR, CDR2 FQNEAQ (reference sequence). V was shortened by 2 bases and J by 8 bases, with 11 bases between the two germline ends.

The chain recombines TRBV15 with TRBJ2-4, with 9 bases matching TRBD2. This CDR3 spans 17 amino acids. Trimming removed 1 base from V and 1 base from J; junction bases left unmatched: 5. CDR1 and CDR2 from the germline V gene are LNHNV and YYDKDF (reference sequence). The CDR3 is CATSRASGRTAKNIQYF. The CDR3 DNA reads as TGTGCCACCAGCAGAGCCAGCGGGAGGACGGCCAAAAACATTCAGTACTTC.

The chain has TRBV29-1 and TRBJ2-1; maybe TRBD2 (6 bases). Germline V CDR1 and CDR2: SQVTM, ANQGSEA. This CDR3 has 14 residues. Between the trimmed V and J ends, which lost 3 bases and 10 bases, there was a span of 19 bases. CDR3 region: CSVDKPGRSREQFF. The CDR3 nucleotides are TGCAGCGTTGATAAACCCGGGAGATCTCGGGAGCAGTTCTTC.

The chain uses TRBV7-2 and TRBJ2-3; 11 bases match TRBD2. J lost 7 bases, V lost 6 bases, and 18 bases had no gene match. Germline loops: CDR1 SGHTA, CDR2 FQGNSA. The CDR3 contains 18 residues. The CDR3 nucleotides read TGTGCCAGCAGGACCAACTTAGCGGGAGGGCGTTGGCAAAATACGCAGTATTTT. Amino acids: CASRTNLAGGRWQNTQYF.

Here the CDR3 DNA reads TGTGCCAGTAGTATCAGCAGGACTAGCGGGAGAAAGTACTTC. Encoded protein: CASSISRTSGRKYF. The chain is built from TRBV19 and TRBJ2-5; the match to TRBD2 covers 13 bases. CDR1 is LNHDA and CDR2 is SQIVND in the germline V gene (reference sequence). The CDR3 has 14 amino acids. The V gene end was trimmed by 3 bases and the J gene end by 12 bases; junction bases not matched to a gene: 7.